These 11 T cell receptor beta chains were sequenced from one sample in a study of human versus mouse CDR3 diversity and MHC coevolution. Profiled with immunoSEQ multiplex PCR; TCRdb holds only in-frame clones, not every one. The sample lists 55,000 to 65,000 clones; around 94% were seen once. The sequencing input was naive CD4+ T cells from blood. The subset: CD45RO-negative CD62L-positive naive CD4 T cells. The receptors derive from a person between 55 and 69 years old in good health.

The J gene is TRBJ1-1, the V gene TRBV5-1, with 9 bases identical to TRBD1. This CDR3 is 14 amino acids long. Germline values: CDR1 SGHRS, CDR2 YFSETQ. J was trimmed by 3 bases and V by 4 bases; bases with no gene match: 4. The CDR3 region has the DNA TGCGCCAGCAGCGAGACAGGGGGGGACACTGAAGCTTTCTTT. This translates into CASSETGGDTEAFF.

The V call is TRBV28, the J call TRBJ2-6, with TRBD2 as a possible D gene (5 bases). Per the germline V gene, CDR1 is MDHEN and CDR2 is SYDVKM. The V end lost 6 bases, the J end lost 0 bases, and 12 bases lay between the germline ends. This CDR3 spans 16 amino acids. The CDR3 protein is CASRHNRGSGANVLTF. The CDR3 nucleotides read TGTGCCAGCAGACACAACCGGGGCTCTGGGGCCAACGTCCTGACTTTC.

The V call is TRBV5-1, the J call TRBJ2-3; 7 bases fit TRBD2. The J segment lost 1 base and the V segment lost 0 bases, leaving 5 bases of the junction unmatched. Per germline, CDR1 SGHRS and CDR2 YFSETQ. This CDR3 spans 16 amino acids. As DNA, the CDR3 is TGCGCCAGCAGCTTGGAGGGACTACTTGGCACAGATACGCAGTATTTT. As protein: CASSLEGLLGTDTQYF.

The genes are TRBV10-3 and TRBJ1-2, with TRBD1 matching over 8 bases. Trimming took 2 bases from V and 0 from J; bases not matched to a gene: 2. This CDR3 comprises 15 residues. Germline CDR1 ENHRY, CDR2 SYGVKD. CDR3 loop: CAISETGQANYGYTF. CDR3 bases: TGTGCCATCAGTGAGACGGGACAGGCTAACTATGGCTACACCTTC.

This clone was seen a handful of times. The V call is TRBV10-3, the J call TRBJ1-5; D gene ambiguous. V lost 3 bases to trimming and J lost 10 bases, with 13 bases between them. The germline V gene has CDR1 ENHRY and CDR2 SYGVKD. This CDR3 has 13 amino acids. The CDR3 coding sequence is TGTGCCATCAGTGATACGGACTCGACCCCCCAGCATTTT. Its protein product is CAISDTDSTPQHF.

The CDR3: CASSLQGAISSYEQYF. CDR3 DNA: TGTGCCAGCAGCTTGCAGGGGGCAATAAGCTCCTACGAGCAGTACTTC. The genes are TRBV11-2 and TRBJ2-7, with 8 positions matching TRBD1. V trimming: 3 bases; J trimming: 0 bases; junction bases outside the gene matches: 7. CDR3 length: 16 residues. CDR1 is SGHAT and CDR2 is FQNNGV in the germline V gene.

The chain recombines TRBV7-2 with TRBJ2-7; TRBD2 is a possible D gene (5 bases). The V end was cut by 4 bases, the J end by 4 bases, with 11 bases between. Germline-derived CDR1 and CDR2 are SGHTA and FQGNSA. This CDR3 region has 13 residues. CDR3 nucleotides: TGTGCCAGCAGCTACCAGCGGAATTACGAGCAGTACTTC. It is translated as CASSYQRNYEQYF.

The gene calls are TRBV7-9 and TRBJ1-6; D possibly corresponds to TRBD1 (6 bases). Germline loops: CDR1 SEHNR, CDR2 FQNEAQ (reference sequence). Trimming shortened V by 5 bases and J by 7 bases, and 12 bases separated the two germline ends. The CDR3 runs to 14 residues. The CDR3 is CASSRPGQNSPLHF. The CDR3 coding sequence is TGTGCCAGCAGCAGACCGGGACAAAATTCACCCCTCCACTTT.

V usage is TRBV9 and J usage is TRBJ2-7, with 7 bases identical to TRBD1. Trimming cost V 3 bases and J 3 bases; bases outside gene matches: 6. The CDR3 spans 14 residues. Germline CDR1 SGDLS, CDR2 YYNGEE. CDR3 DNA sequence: TGTGCCAGCAGCGCACCGGGACAGAGCTACGAGCAGTACTTC. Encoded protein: CASSAPGQSYEQYF.

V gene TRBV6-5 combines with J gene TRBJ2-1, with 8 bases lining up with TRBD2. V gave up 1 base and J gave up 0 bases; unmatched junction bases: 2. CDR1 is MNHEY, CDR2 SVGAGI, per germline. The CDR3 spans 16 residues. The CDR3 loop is CASSYLAGSSYNEQFF. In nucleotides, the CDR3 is TGTGCCAGCAGTTACTTAGCGGGGAGCTCCTACAATGAGCAGTTCTTC.

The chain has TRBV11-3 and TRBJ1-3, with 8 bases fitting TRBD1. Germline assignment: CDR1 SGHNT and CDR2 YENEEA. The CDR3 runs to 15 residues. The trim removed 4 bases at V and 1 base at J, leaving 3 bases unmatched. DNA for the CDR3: TGTGCCAGCAGCTCGACAGGGGTTTCTGGAAACACCATATATTTT. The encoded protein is CASSSTGVSGNTIYF.